Listed here are 6 T cell receptor beta chains from one sample, sequenced in a study of cytomegalovirus exposure and HLA in healthy donors. Primers for the PCR totalled 60 Vbeta and 13 Jbeta. Clones were read by immunoSEQ multiplex PCR, and TCRdb kept only the in-frame ones, dropping some. Of 35,000 to 45,000 clones listed, approximately 79% are singletons. Sequenced input: PBMCs. The source is a woman aged 25 to 39 in good health and CMV-seropositive.

This clone was counted a single time. The chain is built from TRBV4-1 and TRBJ2-7, with 9 bases aligning to TRBD2. With V trimmed by 1 base and J by 1 base, 11 bases remained unmatched. CDR1 and CDR2 (germline): MGHRA, YSYEKL. This CDR3 is 18 amino acids long. The CDR3 DNA reads as TGCGCCAGCAGCCAAGTTTTTCGGGGGACTAGCAGTTCCTACGAGCAGTACTTC. Its protein is CASSQVFRGTSSSYEQYF.

V is TRBV6-1 and J is TRBJ1-5; D remains unclear. Between the trimmed V and J ends, which lost 7 bases and 3 bases, there was a span of 7 bases. The CDR3 loop spans 12 amino acids. CDR1 is MNHNS, CDR2 SASEGT, per germline. In DNA form, the CDR3 reads TGTGCCAGCACGGTGTACAATCAGCCCCAGCATTTT. It specifies CASTVYNQPQHF.

The rearrangement joins TRBV5-1 to TRBJ1-1; D is perhaps TRBD1 (5 bases). This CDR3 is 14 amino acids long. Trimming pared 3 bases from V and 1 base from J, leaving 10 bases between. The germline V gene encodes CDR1 SGHRS and CDR2 YFSETQ. The CDR3 DNA is TGCGCCAGCAGCTCGATGACAGCGAACACTGAAGCTTTCTTT. Protein sequence: CASSSMTANTEAFF.

This clone showed up just once. The rearrangement links TRBV5-6 to TRBJ2-5, with a weak D call TRBD1 (7 bases). The J call may not be correct, given that the DNA end is closer to TRBJ2-7. The V gene's germline CDR1 is SGHDT and CDR2 YYEEEE. CDR3 size: 15 residues. CDR3 nucleotide sequence: TGTGCCAGCAGCTGGGGGGACAGAACGGCTCCCGAGCAGTACTTC. Residues: CASSWGDRTAPEQYF.

The sample holds a few counts of this clone. This rearrangement joins TRBV7-2 to TRBJ2-7; 9 bases agree with TRBD2. The CDR3 loop spans 15 amino acids. The V and J ends lost 4 bases and 4 bases, in that order; junction bases with no gene match: 8. In germline, CDR1 is SGHTA, CDR2 FQGNSA. The CDR3 reads CASSSTRGRGYEQYF. In DNA, the CDR3 is TGTGCCAGCAGCTCCACCCGCGGGAGGGGGTACGAGCAGTACTTC. Together with reference TRBV7-2 and TRBJ2-7, the CDR3 gives the full variable domain: GAGVSQSPSNKVTEKGKDVELRCDPISGHTALYWYRQSLGQGLEFLIYFQGNSAPDKSGLPSDRFSAERTGGSVSTLTIQRTQQEDSAVYLCASSSTRGRGYEQYFGPGTRLTVT.

The gene calls are TRBV7-9 and TRBJ1-2; D gene uncertain. Germline CDR1 SEHNR, CDR2 FQNEAQ (reference sequence). The V and J ends lost 1 base and 4 bases respectively, with 13 bases between them. This CDR3 is built from 15 residues. As DNA, the CDR3 is TGTGCCAGCAGCTTAGACGACCCCACGGGCTATGGCTACACCTTC. Amino acids: CASSLDDPTGYGYTF.